This T cell receptor beta chain comes out of a study of blood T cell repertoires in COVID-19. Study summary: Sample material is recorded as cDNA or gDNA derived from T cells, B-cell-depleted T cells, or PBMCs.

Using immunoSEQ multiplex PCR, the repertoire was profiled, and TCRdb retains in-frame clones only, with some absent. The sample carries some 530,000 clones, 80% to 90% recorded once. Losses at the gene ends were 6 bases for V and 2 bases for J; bases not matched to a gene: 5. The CDR3 loop spans 14 amino acids. The germline V gene has CDR1 GTSNPN and CDR2 SVGIG (reference sequence). Cohorts were determined from participant-reported clinical history. Donors in Cohort 3 who had recovered were those with two negative PCRs, healthcare professional clearance, or resolution of their symptoms. Sequenced sample: PBMCs or T cells enriched from blood (not recorded which). The receptor was isolated from a woman aged 60-75 years who had recovered from COVID-19. The chain recombines TRBV30 with TRBJ2-3; 10 nucleotides align to TRBD1. The CDR3 sequence: CACRTGGFTDTQYF. Written as DNA, the CDR3 is TGTGCCTGCAGGACAGGGGGATTCACAGATACGCAGTATTTT.